The 30 T cell receptor beta chains reported below all come from one sample, sequenced in a study of CD8 T cells in ankylosing spondylitis. A single record per CDR3 protein comes from TCRdb applying MiXCR to the 5' RACE reads. The repertoire holds 200,000 to 250,000 distinct CDR3 sequences, with approximately 20% as singletons. No cognate antigen is known for these TCRs. Study observations and caveats: Among TCR beta sequences, a motif of under ten highly homologous variants appeared characteristic of ankylosing spondylitis blood.

The sample was blood, either unsorted or a sorted T cell fraction (not recorded which). The receptors originated from a male donor with ankylosing spondylitis.

This clonotype was counted at least ten times. The chain carries TRBV2 and TRBJ2-3; no clear D gene. V was cut by 9 bases and J by 6 bases, with 16 bases left in between. The germline CDR1 and CDR2 sequences are SNHLY and FYNNEI. The CDR3 has 13 residues. CDR3 DNA sequence: TGTGCCAGGTCGACGTACCCTGAGGATACGCAGTATTTT. Its protein is CARSTYPEDTQYF.

This clonotype came up once. V is TRBV12-3 or TRBV12-4 and J is TRBJ2-2; possibly TRBD2 for D (6 bases). There are 15 residues in the CDR3. Trimming stripped 8 bases from V and 7 bases from J, with 20 bases between. The CDR3 reads CASVGGRGNGGELFF. DNA of the CDR3: TGTGCCAGCGTAGGAGGGAGAGGAAACGGCGGGGAGCTGTTTTTT.

V is TRBV7-8 and J is TRBJ2-7; TRBD1 matches 8 bases. J gave up 1 base and V 4 bases, and 9 bases lay outside the gene matches. CDR1 is SGHVS, CDR2 FQNEAQ, per germline. CDR3 length: 16 amino acids. This CDR3 reads CASSSDAGQVSYEQYF. In DNA, the CDR3 is TGTGCCAGCAGCTCCGACGCGGGACAGGTTTCCTACGAGCAGTACTTC. The full variable domain, its missing parts supplied by reference TRBV7-8 and TRBJ2-7, is GAGVSQSPRYKVAKRGQDVALRCDPISGHVSLFWYQQALGQGPEFLTYFQNEAQLDKSGLPSDRFFAERPEGSVSTLKIQRTQQEDSAVYLCASSSDAGQVSYEQYFGPGTRLTVT.

This clonotype was counted ten times or more. The rearrangement joins TRBV2 to TRBJ2-5, with 8 bases identical to TRBD2. The CDR3 has 17 residues. The germline V gene encodes CDR1 SNHLY and CDR2 FYNNEI. Trimming cost V 1 base and J 1 base; bases outside gene matches: 8. Here the CDR3 reads CASSEEEERGPQETQYF. CDR3 bases: TGTGCCAGCAGTGAAGAGGAGGAGCGGGGGCCCCAAGAGACCCAGTACTTC.

At least ten counts were recorded for this clonotype. J is TRBJ1-1 and V is TRBV5-1; D unresolved. Trimming left V 4 bases short and J 10 bases short, with 26 bases between. The CDR3 is made up of 16 amino acids. Looked up from germline, CDR1 is SGHRS and CDR2 is YFSETQ. The CDR3 here is CASSPVVVANNRGAFF. CDR3 coding DNA: TGCGCCAGCAGCCCCGTGGTAGTTGCAAACAATAGAGGAGCTTTCTTT.

In the case of this clonotype: One end of the junction does not line up with germline, which may come from a read error. The V gene is TRBV28, the J gene TRBJ2-5, with D possibly TRBD1 on 6 matching bases. This CDR3 is 16 amino acids long. The germline V gene has CDR1 MDHEN and CDR2 SYDVKM. CDR3 bases: TGTGCCAGCAGTCGACCACAGGGTGCTGGGTCAGAGACCAAGTACTTC. It is translated as CASSRPQGAGSETKYF.

This chain uses TRBV7-8 with TRBJ2-2, with 11 positions matching TRBD2. The CDR3 is 16 amino acids. Unmatched junction bases numbered 5, after V lost 4 bases and J lost 4 bases. Germline CDR1 SGHVS, CDR2 FQNEAQ. As DNA, the CDR3 is TGTGCCAGCAGCTCCCTAGCGGGGGGCCCCACCGGGGAGCTGTTTTTT. Translation gives CASSSLAGGPTGELFF. Full variable domain (remainder filled in from reference TRBV7-8 and TRBJ2-2): GAGVSQSPRYKVAKRGQDVALRCDPISGHVSLFWYQQALGQGPEFLTYFQNEAQLDKSGLPSDRFFAERPEGSVSTLKIQRTQQEDSAVYLCASSSLAGGPTGELFFGEGSRLTVL.

This clonotype was seen only a few times. The chain joins TRBV4-3 to TRBJ2-2, with 7 bases identical to TRBD2. J was trimmed by 3 bases and V by 4 bases; bases with no gene match: 20. The CDR3 spans 20 residues. Looked up from germline, CDR1 is LGHNA and CDR2 is YSLEER. CDR3: CASSPLAGVDPRFHTGELFF. The CDR3 region has the DNA TGCGCCAGCAGCCCCTTGGCGGGGGTAGACCCTAGATTTCACACCGGGGAGCTGTTTTTT.

This chain links TRBV24-1 with TRBJ1-2; no clear D gene. CDR1 KGHDR and CDR2 SFDVKD come from the germline V gene. V was clipped by 3 bases and J by 8 bases, with 12 bases between them. CDR3 length: 13 amino acids. CDR3 coding DNA: TGTGCCACCAGTGATGGCGGGAGAAACGGCTACACCTTC. This codes for CATSDGGRNGYTF.

This CDR3 reads CASSLSWGDEQYF. The CDR3 DNA is TGTGCCAGCAGTTTATCGTGGGGGGACGAGCAGTACTTC. The chain couples TRBV27 to TRBJ2-7; D perhaps matches TRBD2 (6 bases). CDR3 size: 13 residues. The V end lost 0 bases, the J end lost 5 bases, and 8 bases lay between the germline ends. Looked up from germline, CDR1 is MNHEY and CDR2 is SMNVEV (reference sequence).

About this clonotype: The junction does not match germline at one end; this may be a read error. The gene calls are TRBV11-2 and TRBJ2-3; a weak D match, TRBD2 (6 bases). The germline CDR1 and CDR2 sequences are SGHAT and FQNNGV. The CDR3 runs to 19 residues. The CDR3 here is CDSRLRGGLRNLSTDTQYF. CDR3 sequence (DNA): TGTGACAGCAGGTTAAGAGGAGGGCTTCGGAATTTGAGCACAGATACGCAGTATTTT.

The rearrangement links TRBV30 to TRBJ2-7, with a tentative D call TRBD1 (5 bases). Germline V lookup: CDR1 GTSNPN, CDR2 SVGIG (reference sequence). This CDR3 has 13 amino acids. Trimming took off 1 base at V and 3 bases at J, with 10 bases between the two ends. CDR3 in DNA: TGTGCCTGGAGTGAGACAGATTTCTACGAGCAGTACTTC. It translates to CAWSETDFYEQYF.

This clonotype was seen a handful of times. This rearrangement joins TRBV10-3 to TRBJ2-5, with 12 nucleotides matching TRBD2. The CDR3 runs 15 residues. The germline V gene encodes CDR1 ENHRY and CDR2 SYGVKD. Trimming at V came to 4 bases and at J to 4 bases, leaving 4 bases not matched to a gene. This chain's CDR3 is CAISVPGLAGETQYF. The CDR3 region has the DNA TGTGCCATCAGTGTCCCGGGACTAGCGGGAGAGACCCAGTACTTC.

This clonotype was picked up many times. The chain carries TRBV7-9 and TRBJ2-1; 10 positions agree with TRBD1. The CDR3 length is 16 residues. Germline V gives CDR1 SEHNR, CDR2 FQNEAQ (reference sequence). V trimming: 6 bases; J trimming: 1 base; junction bases outside the gene matches: 6. The CDR3 DNA sequence: TGTGCCAGCAGTTCGGGACAGGGGTCTTCCTACAATGAGCAGTTCTTC. Translating gives CASSSGQGSSYNEQFF.

The rearrangement joins TRBV7-9 to TRBJ2-2; D remains unclear. This CDR3 is built from 13 residues. Per the germline V gene, CDR1 is SEHNR and CDR2 is FQNEAQ (reference sequence). V lost 6 bases to trimming and J lost 2 bases, with 7 bases between them. Here the CDR3 reads CASSSINTGELFF. CDR3 nucleotide sequence: TGTGCCAGCAGTTCCATTAACACCGGGGAGCTGTTTTTT.

This clonotype showed up many times. The DNA is omitted, as the CDR3 cannot be located on it reliably, and the CDR3 follows TCRdb's listing. This chain joins TRBV12-3 or TRBV12-4 and TRBJ2-3; the DNA was not compared with TRBD1, the D call given in the table. The CDR3 sequence runs 15 residues, both termini included. The CDR3 reads CASSFGPGLTDTQYF.

The V call is TRBV4-3, the J call TRBJ2-2; tentative D call: TRBD1 (5 bases). Trimming took 2 bases from V and 0 from J, leaving 13 bases between them. Per germline, CDR1 LGHNA and CDR2 YSLEER. CDR3 length equals 17 residues. The CDR3 reads CASSQLGQYPNTGELFF. The CDR3 nucleotides are TGCGCCAGCAGCCAACTGGGGCAATATCCGAACACCGGGGAGCTGTTTTTT.

This clonotype was detected only a few times. The chain couples TRBV10-2 to TRBJ2-2, with D perhaps TRBD2 (5 bases). The germline gives CDR1 WSHSY, CDR2 SAAADI. V was cut by 7 bases and J by 2 bases, with 11 bases left in between. The CDR3 runs 14 residues. This CDR3 reads CASMGDLNTGELFF. CDR3 in DNA: TGCGCCAGCATGGGAGACTTAAACACCGGGGAGCTGTTTTTT.

Ten or more counts support this clonotype. V usage is TRBV4-1 and J usage is TRBJ2-7; either TRBD1 or TRBD2 may supply D (6 bases each). The CDR3 totals 15 residues. V dropped 0 bases and J dropped 2 bases, with 11 bases sitting between them. CDR1 MGHRA and CDR2 YSYEKL come from the germline V gene. CDR3 sequence: CASSQETGGTYEQYF. The CDR3, as DNA: TGCGCCAGCAGCCAAGAAACCGGGGGCACCTACGAGCAGTACTTC.

A few counts support this clonotype. The V and J genes are TRBV4-3 and TRBJ1-3, with D possibly TRBD1 on 6 matching bases. V was shortened by 5 bases and J by 7 bases, with 12 bases between the two germline ends. CDR3 length: 13 amino acids. The V gene's germline CDR1 is LGHNA and CDR2 YSLEER. The CDR3 region has the DNA TGCGCCAGCAGCGACGGAAGGGGGAACACCATATATTTT. Translation gives CASSDGRGNTIYF.

J is TRBJ2-7 and V is TRBV7-8; 11 nucleotides align to TRBD2. The CDR3 has 17 residues. Germline loops: CDR1 SGHVS, CDR2 FQNEAQ. V shed 5 bases and J 1 base; nucleotides not matched to a gene: 10. The CDR3 here is CASSPSPLAGASYEQYF. DNA for the CDR3: TGTGCCAGCAGCCCGTCACCACTAGCGGGAGCTTCCTACGAGCAGTACTTC. Based on the CDR3 plus reference TRBV7-8 and TRBJ2-7, the full variable domain is GAGVSQSPRYKVAKRGQDVALRCDPISGHVSLFWYQQALGQGPEFLTYFQNEAQLDKSGLPSDRFFAERPEGSVSTLKIQRTQQEDSAVYLCASSPSPLAGASYEQYFGPGTRLTVT.

This clonotype was recorded many times. The chain recombines TRBV9 with TRBJ1-1; tentative D call: TRBD1 (6 bases). This CDR3 is built from 15 residues. V was shortened by 5 bases and J by 5 bases, with 19 bases between the two germline ends. CDR1 SGDLS and CDR2 YYNGEE come from the germline V gene. The CDR3 protein is CASSDEQGERTEAFF. CDR3 sequence (DNA): TGTGCCAGCAGTGACGAACAGGGAGAGAGGACTGAAGCTTTCTTT.

The chain recombines TRBV19 with TRBJ2-1; D not certain. The CDR3 has 14 residues. V lost 2 bases and J lost 9, with 14 bases in between. Germline CDR1 reads LNHDA; CDR2 reads SQIVND (reference sequence). The CDR3 protein is CASSISLGNGEQFF. CDR3 DNA: TGTGCCAGTAGTATATCCTTAGGGAACGGTGAGCAGTTCTTC.

This clonotype has a handful of counts. The V gene is TRBV19, the J gene TRBJ1-1; D not resolved. Germline V lookup: CDR1 LNHDA, CDR2 SQIVND (reference sequence). Trimming removed 7 bases from V and 0 bases from J, with 3 bases in between. The CDR3 runs to 11 residues. The CDR3 is CASKVNTEAFF. For the CDR3, the DNA is TGTGCCAGTAAGGTGAACACTGAAGCTTTCTTT.

This clonotype was found a few times. The chain links TRBV5-1 to TRBJ1-1; TRBD1 aligns across 8 bases. Trimming removed 4 bases from V and 6 bases from J; junction bases left unmatched: 5. Germline V gene sequence: CDR1 SGHRS, CDR2 YFSETQ. The CDR3 totals 13 residues. Here the CDR3 reads CASSPQGAAEAFF. The CDR3 region has the DNA TGCGCCAGCAGCCCGCAGGGGGCGGCTGAAGCTTTCTTT.

The rearrangement uses TRBV28 and TRBJ2-1; D might be TRBD1 (6 bases). V was shortened by 4 bases and J by 8 bases, with 12 bases between the two germline ends. Germline V gene data show CDR1 as MDHEN and CDR2 as SYDVKM. The CDR3 is 13 amino acids. DNA for the CDR3: TGTGCCAGCAGTTCTCACAGGGCTGATGAGCAGTTCTTC. Its protein is CASSSHRADEQFF.

This clonotype was seen a few times. The V call is TRBV4-1, the J call TRBJ2-7; 8 positions agree with TRBD1. CDR3 length: 14 residues. CDR1 is MGHRA, CDR2 YSYEKL, per germline. V lost 4 bases, J lost 6 bases, and 8 bases stayed unmatched. The CDR3 coding sequence is TGCGCCAGCAGCCCCCGGACAGGGTCGGGCGAGCAGTACTTC. Translation: CASSPRTGSGEQYF.

This clonotype was seen ten or more times. The CDR3 reads CASSLGGWDEQFF. The DNA for the CDR3 is TGCGCCAGCAGCTTGGGGGGTTGGGATGAGCAGTTCTTC. This chain joins TRBV5-1 and TRBJ2-1; D gene uncertain. The CDR3 contains 13 residues. V was clipped by 0 bases and J by 8 bases, with 9 bases between them. Germline V lookup: CDR1 SGHRS, CDR2 YFSETQ.

This clonotype was observed at least ten times. V and J are TRBV29-1 and TRBJ2-1; TRBD2 matches at 8 bases. From germline, CDR1 is SQVTM and CDR2 ANQGSEA. Trimming removed 4 bases from V and 0 bases from J; junction bases left unmatched: 11. There are 17 residues in the CDR3. Here the CDR3 DNA reads TGCAGCGTTGTACTCGCGGGAGGACGAAGCTCCTACAATGAGCAGTTCTTC. Protein product: CSVVLAGGRSSYNEQFF.

The table lists this clonotype with many counts. The chain is built from TRBV27 and TRBJ2-2, with D uncertain. The germline gives CDR1 MNHEY, CDR2 SMNVEV (reference sequence). V shed 6 bases and J shed 3 bases, with 14 bases lying between them. This CDR3 region has 15 residues. The CDR3 spells CASSPFRSHTGELFF. As DNA, the CDR3 is TGTGCCAGCAGCCCCTTCAGGAGCCACACCGGGGAGCTGTTTTTT.